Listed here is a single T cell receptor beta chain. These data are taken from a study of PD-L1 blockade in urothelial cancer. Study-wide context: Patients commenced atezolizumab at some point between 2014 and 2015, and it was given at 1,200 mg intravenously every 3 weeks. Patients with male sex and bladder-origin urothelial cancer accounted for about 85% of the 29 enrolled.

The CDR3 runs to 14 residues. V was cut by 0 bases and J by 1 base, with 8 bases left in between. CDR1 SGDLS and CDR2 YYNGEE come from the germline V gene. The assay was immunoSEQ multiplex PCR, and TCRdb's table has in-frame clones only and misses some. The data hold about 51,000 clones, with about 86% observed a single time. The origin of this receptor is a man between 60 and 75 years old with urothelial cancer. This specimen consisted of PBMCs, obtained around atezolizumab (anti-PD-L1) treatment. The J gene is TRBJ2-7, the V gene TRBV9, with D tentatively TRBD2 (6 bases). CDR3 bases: TGTGCCAGCAGCGTAGTCGGGAGTTCCTACGAGCAGTACTTC. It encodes CASSVVGSSYEQYF.